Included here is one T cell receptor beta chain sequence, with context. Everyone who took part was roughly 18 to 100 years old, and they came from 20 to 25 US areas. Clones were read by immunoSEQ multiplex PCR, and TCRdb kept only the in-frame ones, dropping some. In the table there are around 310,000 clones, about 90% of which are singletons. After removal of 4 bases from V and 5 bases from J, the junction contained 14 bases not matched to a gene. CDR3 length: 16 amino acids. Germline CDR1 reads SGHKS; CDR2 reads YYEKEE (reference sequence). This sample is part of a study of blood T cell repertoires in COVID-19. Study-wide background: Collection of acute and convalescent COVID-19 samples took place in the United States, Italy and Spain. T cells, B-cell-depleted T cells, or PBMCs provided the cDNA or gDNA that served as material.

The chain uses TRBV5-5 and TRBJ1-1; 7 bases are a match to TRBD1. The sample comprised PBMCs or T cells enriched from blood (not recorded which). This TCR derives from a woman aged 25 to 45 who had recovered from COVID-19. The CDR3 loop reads CASSAGQLRWVTEAFF. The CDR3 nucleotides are TGTGCCAGCAGCGCGGGACAGCTAAGATGGGTAACTGAAGCTTTCTTT.